Following are 17 T cell receptor beta chains from one sample sequenced in a study of shared clonotypes between healthy human individuals. The repertoire was sequenced with immunoSEQ multiplex PCR; TCRdb's copy has only in-frame clones and lacks some. Among over 2,000,000 clones listed, around 95% were seen once. Naive CD8 isolation took CD45RO-negative cells positively selected for CCR7 and excluded terminally differentiated effector memory CD45RA+ cells. Sequences were obtained from naive CD8+ T cells from PBMCs. The receptor set was obtained from a man between 18 and 35 years old in good health. Some clones in this sample may be carry-over from other donors' samples.

The chain links TRBV7-6 to TRBJ2-5; D perhaps matches TRBD2 (5 bases). Germline lookup yields CDR1 SGHVS and CDR2 FNYEAQ. The CDR3 is 11 residues long. Written as DNA, the CDR3 is TGTGTAATAGCGCGGAAAGAGACCCAGTACTTC. This translates into CVIARKETQYF.

CDR3: CSVQEWAGANVLTF. The CDR3 DNA reads TGCAGCGTACAGGAGTGGGCAGGGGCCAACGTCCTGACTTTC. The V gene is TRBV29-1, the J gene TRBJ2-6, with D tentatively TRBD1 (5 bases). Trimming removed 6 bases at V and 4 bases at J, with 13 bases between. CDR1 is SQVTM and CDR2 is ANQGSEA in the germline V gene. The CDR3 is 14 residues long.

The chain links TRBV4-1 to TRBJ1-2, with D perhaps matching TRBD1 (6 bases). V lost 1 base and J 3 bases, leaving 9 bases between the germline ends. In germline, CDR1 is MGHRA, CDR2 YSYEKL. The CDR3 is 14 residues long. The CDR3 DNA reads as TGCGCCAGCAGCCAAGTTGGGGGCTACTATGGCTACACCTTC. Translating it yields CASSQVGGYYGYTF.

The chain employs TRBV27 and TRBJ2-3; D unclear. Per germline, CDR1 MNHEY and CDR2 SMNVEV (reference sequence). The CDR3 length is 16 residues. V lost 6 bases to trimming and J lost 1 base, with 17 bases between them. CDR3 protein: CASSFRVLTGTDTQYF. CDR3 sequence (DNA): TGTGCCAGCAGCTTTAGGGTGCTAACCGGCACAGATACGCAGTATTTT.

The chain links TRBV28 to TRBJ1-5; unclear D gene. Trimming removed 4 bases from V and 5 bases from J, with 12 bases in between. Germline V CDR1 and CDR2: MDHEN, SYDVKM. The CDR3 loop spans 14 amino acids. CDR3: CASSSLDGDQPQHF. In nucleotides, the CDR3 is TGTGCCAGCAGTTCCCTCGACGGGGATCAGCCCCAGCATTTT.

This chain uses TRBV27 with TRBJ2-7; unclear D gene. The CDR3 runs to 11 residues. Germline CDR1 MNHEY, CDR2 SMNVEV (reference sequence). Trimming pared 8 bases from V and 2 bases from J, leaving 7 bases between. For the CDR3, the DNA is TGTGCCAGCGGACCGGCCTACGAGCAGTACTTC. It translates to CASGPAYEQYF.

This clone was detected once. The chain combines TRBV11-3 with TRBJ2-3; 13 bases are a match to TRBD2. The junction had 4 bases not matched to a gene; V was cut back by 4 bases and J by 3 bases. In germline, CDR1 is SGHNT, CDR2 YENEEA. The CDR3 is 16 amino acids. CDR3 coding DNA: TGTGCCAGCAGCTCCGGGACTAGCGGGAATACAGATACGCAGTATTTT. Translated: CASSSGTSGNTDTQYF.

This chain joins TRBV6-1 and TRBJ1-2, with 12 bases identical to TRBD1. The V gene end was trimmed by 1 base and the J gene end by 4 bases; junction bases not matched to a gene: 7. Per germline, CDR1 MNHNS and CDR2 SASEGT. CDR3 size: 17 residues. CDR3 amino acids: CASSEVGQGALGYGYTF. The DNA for the CDR3 is TGTGCCAGCAGTGAAGTGGGACAGGGGGCGCTTGGCTATGGCTACACCTTC.

As for this clone: Other DNA variants within this sample encode the same CDR3. The chain uses TRBV27 and TRBJ1-1; D gene uncertain. This CDR3 contains 12 residues. Germline CDR1 MNHEY, CDR2 SMNVEV (reference sequence). V was trimmed by 4 bases and J by 5 bases, leaving 8 bases between them. CDR3 sequence reads: CASSSRGTEAFF. In DNA form, the CDR3 reads TGTGCCAGCAGTTCAAGAGGAACTGAAGCTTTCTTT.

Comment on this clone: Other DNA sequences in this specimen translate into the identical CDR3. This chain connects TRBV27 to TRBJ1-5, with D unclear. Germline CDR1 is MNHEY and CDR2 is SMNVEV (reference sequence). Trimming took 6 bases from V and 3 from J, leaving 12 bases between them. The CDR3 extends over 14 amino acids. The CDR3 is CASSLRDPNQPQHF. Written as DNA, the CDR3 is TGTGCCAGCAGCCTTCGCGATCCCAATCAGCCCCAGCATTTT.

The CDR3 loop is CASHASGSNQPQHF. The CDR3 bases are TGCGCCAGCCATGCGTCAGGGAGCAATCAGCCCCAGCATTTT. The chain couples TRBV10-2 to TRBJ1-5; possible D gene TRBD1, 5 bases. Between the trimmed V and J ends, which lost 8 bases and 1 base, there was a span of 12 bases. The germline V gene encodes CDR1 WSHSY and CDR2 SAAADI. The CDR3 extends over 14 amino acids.

The chain carries TRBV15 and TRBJ1-4; 7 positions agree with TRBD1. Unmatched junction bases numbered 3, after V lost 2 bases and J lost 3 bases. The CDR3 consists of 15 residues. Germline CDR1 is LNHNV and CDR2 is YYDKDF (reference sequence). The CDR3 DNA follows: TGTGCCACCAGCAGACCAGGACAGGCTAATGAAAAACTGTTTTTT. As protein: CATSRPGQANEKLFF. The variable domain in full, with the rest retrieved from reference TRBV15 and TRBJ1-4, is DAMVIQNPRYQVTQFGKPVTLSCSQTLNHNVMYWYQQKSSQAPKLLFHYYDKDFNNEADTPDNFQSRRPNTSFCFLDIRSPGLGDTAMYLCATSRPGQANEKLFFGSGTQLSVL.

This chain uses TRBV29-1 with TRBJ1-2; 7 positions agree with TRBD1. V gave up 4 bases and J gave up 0 bases; unmatched junction bases: 2. Germline V gene lookup returns CDR1 SQVTM and CDR2 ANQGSEA. The CDR3 is 13 residues long. CDR3 protein: CSVGDSPNYGYTF. DNA for the CDR3: TGCAGCGTTGGGGACAGCCCTAACTATGGCTACACCTTC.

Concerning this clone itself: This same CDR3 is encoded by further DNA sequences in the sample. CDR3 DNA sequence: TGTGCCAGCAGTTTGTCGAGGGTGGGAACTGAAGCTTTCTTT. Translating it yields CASSLSRVGTEAFF. V is TRBV27 and J is TRBJ1-1; D is uncertain. Looked up from germline, CDR1 is MNHEY and CDR2 is SMNVEV (reference sequence). Trimming shortened V by 3 bases and J by 5 bases, and 13 bases separated the two germline ends. This CDR3 region has 14 residues.

This clone was counted a single time. This chain joins TRBV9 and TRBJ2-1; 9 bases align to TRBD2. Germline CDR1 and CDR2: SGDLS and YYNGEE. This CDR3 comprises 15 residues. Trimming removed 4 bases from V and 8 bases from J; junction bases left unmatched: 10. CDR3 in amino acids: CASSPQGLATDEQFF. In DNA form, the CDR3 reads TGTGCCAGCAGCCCTCAGGGACTAGCCACCGATGAGCAGTTCTTC.

Comment on this clone: Other DNA sequences in this sample translate to the same CDR3. V usage is TRBV5-6 and J usage is TRBJ2-3; no firm D call. This CDR3 comprises 14 residues. Germline V CDR1 and CDR2: SGHDT, YYEEEE. The ends were cut back, 0 bases at V and 0 bases at J, with 5 bases in the middle. DNA for the CDR3: TGTGCCAGCAGCTTGGTAGGGAGCACAGATACGCAGTATTTT. Its translation: CASSLVGSTDTQYF.

This sequence joins TRBV7-6 and TRBJ2-7; 8 positions match TRBD1. Germline V lookup: CDR1 SGHVS, CDR2 FNYEAQ. Germline trimming cut 5 bases from V and 3 bases from J; bases unmatched to any gene: 9. CDR3 size: 15 residues. The CDR3 here is CASSLSRTGSYEQYF. As DNA, the CDR3 is TGTGCCAGCAGCCTCAGTCGGACAGGGAGCTACGAGCAGTACTTC.